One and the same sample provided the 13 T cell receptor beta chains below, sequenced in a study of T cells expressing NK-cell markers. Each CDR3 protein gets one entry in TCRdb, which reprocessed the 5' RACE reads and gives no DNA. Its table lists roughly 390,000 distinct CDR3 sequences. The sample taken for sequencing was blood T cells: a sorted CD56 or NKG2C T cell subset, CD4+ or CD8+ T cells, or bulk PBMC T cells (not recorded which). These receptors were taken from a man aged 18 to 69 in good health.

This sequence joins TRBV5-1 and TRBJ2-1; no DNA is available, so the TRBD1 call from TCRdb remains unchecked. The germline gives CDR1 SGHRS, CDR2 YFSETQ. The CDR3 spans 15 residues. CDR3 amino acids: CASSLAQVGRNEQFF.

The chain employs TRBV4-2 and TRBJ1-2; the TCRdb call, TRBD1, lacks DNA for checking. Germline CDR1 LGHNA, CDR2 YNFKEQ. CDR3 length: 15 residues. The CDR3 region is CASSIAAGTGYGYTF.

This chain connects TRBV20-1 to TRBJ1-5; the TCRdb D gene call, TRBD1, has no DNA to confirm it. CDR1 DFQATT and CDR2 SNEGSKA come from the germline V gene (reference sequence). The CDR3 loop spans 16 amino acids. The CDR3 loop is CSARLTFGQGNQPQHF.

CDR3 residues: CASSLGRQTNSPLHF. The rearrangement links TRBV11-2 to TRBJ1-6; there is no DNA to check the TCRdb D call of TRBD1. The CDR3 contains 15 residues. Germline loops: CDR1 SGHAT, CDR2 FQNNGV.

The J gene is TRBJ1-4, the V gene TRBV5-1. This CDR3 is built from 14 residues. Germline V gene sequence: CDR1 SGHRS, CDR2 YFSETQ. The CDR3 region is CASSPDGINEKLFF.

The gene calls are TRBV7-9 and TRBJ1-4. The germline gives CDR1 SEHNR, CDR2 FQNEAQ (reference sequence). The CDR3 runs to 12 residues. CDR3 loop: CASSLLGEKLFF.

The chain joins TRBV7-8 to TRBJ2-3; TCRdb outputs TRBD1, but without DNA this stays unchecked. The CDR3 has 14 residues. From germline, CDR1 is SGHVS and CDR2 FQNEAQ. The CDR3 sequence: CASKQQGQADTQYF.

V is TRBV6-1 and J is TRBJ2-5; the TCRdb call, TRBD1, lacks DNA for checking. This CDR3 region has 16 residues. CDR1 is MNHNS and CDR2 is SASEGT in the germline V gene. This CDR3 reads CASSERDRVIQETQYF.

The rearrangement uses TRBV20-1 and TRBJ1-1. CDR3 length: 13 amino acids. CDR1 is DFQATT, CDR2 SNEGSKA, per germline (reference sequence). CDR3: CSARRQENTEAFF.

This chain's CDR3 is CASSPSENNYGYTF. This chain links TRBV18 with TRBJ1-2. The CDR3 sequence is 14 residues long. Germline assignment: CDR1 KGHSH and CDR2 LQKENI.

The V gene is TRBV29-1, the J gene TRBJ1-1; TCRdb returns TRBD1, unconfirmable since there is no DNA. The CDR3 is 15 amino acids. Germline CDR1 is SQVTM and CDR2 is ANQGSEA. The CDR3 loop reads CSVAPNGGPNTEAFF.

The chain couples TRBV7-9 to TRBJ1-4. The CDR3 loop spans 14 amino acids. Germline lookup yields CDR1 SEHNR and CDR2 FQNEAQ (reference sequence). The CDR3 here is CASSLSSGGEKLFF.

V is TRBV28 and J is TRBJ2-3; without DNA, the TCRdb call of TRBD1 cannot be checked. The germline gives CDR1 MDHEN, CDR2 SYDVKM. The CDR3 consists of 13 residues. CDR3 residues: CASSPPFRGDRYF.